This T cell receptor (beta chain) emerged from a study of OX40 agonist ivuxolimab in advanced cancers. The study's findings and limits: CD4+ and CD8+ blood T cells expanded clonally by week 6 at 0.1 to 3.0 mg/kg. Compared with CD4+, CD8+ T cells on average had more expanded clones. The specificity for antigen of the expanded peripheral T cells was not determined.

This clone was seen only once. Its antigen is unidentified. This CDR3 contains 14 residues. V was shortened by 0 bases and J by 3 bases, with 9 bases between the two germline ends. Germline CDR1 reads SGDLS; CDR2 reads YYNGEE. Measured with immunoSEQ multiplex PCR; TCRdb has only the in-frame clones, and not every one. Here the sample spans just over 60,000 clones, about 90% being singletons. The sequence derives from an adult with an advanced solid tumor such as melanoma, head and neck, liver or kidney cancer. The chain uses TRBV9 and TRBJ2-5; TRBD2 is a possible D gene (6 bases). The sample in question was CD4+ or CD8+ T cells sorted from blood, obtained in a trial of the OX40 agonist ivuxolimab. The CDR3 loop is CASSVAPGEETQYF. CDR3 nucleotides: TGTGCCAGCAGCGTAGCCCCGGGGGAAGAGACCCAGTACTTC.